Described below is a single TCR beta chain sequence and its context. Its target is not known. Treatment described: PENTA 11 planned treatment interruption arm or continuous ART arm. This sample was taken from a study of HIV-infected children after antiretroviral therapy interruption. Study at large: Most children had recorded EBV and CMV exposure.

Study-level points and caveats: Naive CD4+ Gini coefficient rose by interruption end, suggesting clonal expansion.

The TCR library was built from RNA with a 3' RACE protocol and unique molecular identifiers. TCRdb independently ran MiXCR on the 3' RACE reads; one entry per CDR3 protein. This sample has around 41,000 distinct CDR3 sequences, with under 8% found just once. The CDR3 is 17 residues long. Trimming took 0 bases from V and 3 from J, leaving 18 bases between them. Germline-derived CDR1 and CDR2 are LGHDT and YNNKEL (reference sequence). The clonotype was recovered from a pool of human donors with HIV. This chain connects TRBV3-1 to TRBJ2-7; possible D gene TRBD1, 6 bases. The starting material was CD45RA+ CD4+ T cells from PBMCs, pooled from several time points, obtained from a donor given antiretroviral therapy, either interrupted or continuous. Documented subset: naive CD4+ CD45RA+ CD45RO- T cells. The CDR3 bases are TGTGCCAGCAGCCAAGATCTAGGGGGACCTACATACTACGAGCAGTACTTC. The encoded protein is CASSQDLGGPTYYEQYF.